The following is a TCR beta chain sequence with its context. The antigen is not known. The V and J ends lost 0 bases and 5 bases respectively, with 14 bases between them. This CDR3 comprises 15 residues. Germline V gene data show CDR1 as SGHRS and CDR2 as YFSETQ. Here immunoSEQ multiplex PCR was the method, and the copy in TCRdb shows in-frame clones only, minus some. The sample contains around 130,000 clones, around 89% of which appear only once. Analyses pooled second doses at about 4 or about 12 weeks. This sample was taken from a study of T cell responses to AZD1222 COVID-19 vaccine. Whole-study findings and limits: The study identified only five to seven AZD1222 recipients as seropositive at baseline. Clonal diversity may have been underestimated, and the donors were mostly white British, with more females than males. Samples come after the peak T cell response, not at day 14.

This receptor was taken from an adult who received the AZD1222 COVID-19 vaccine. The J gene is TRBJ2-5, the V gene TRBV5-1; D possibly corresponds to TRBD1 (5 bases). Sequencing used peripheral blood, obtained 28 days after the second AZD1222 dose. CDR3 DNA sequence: TGCGCCAGCAGCTTGGAAGGCAGCAGGGCGGAGACCCAGTACTTC. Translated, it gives CASSLEGSRAETQYF.